This T cell receptor beta chain emerged from a study of spatial heterogeneity in lung cancer. From the 5' RACE reads, TCRdb called clonotypes with MiXCR, one entry per CDR3 protein. Of 90,000 to 95,000 distinct CDR3 sequences in the sample, approximately 12% are singletons; the top ten hold roughly 41%. This sample's time point: sample taken at primary tumor resection. The donors, 72 patients with untreated early-stage non-small cell lung cancer, provided the samples. This clonotype was picked up a small number of times. This clonotype was obtained from a male donor with early-stage non-small cell lung cancer. The sample was PBMCs, taken at surgery.

CDR3: CAIRRGSGSNEQFF. CDR3 sequence (DNA): TGTGCCATCAGGCGGGGTAGCGGGAGCAATGAGCAGTTCTTC. This chain links TRBV10-3 with TRBJ2-1, with TRBD2 matching 9 bases. The CDR3 runs to 14 residues. Trimming at V came to 6 bases and at J to 6 bases, leaving 6 bases not matched to a gene. The V gene's germline CDR1 is ENHRY and CDR2 SYGVKD.